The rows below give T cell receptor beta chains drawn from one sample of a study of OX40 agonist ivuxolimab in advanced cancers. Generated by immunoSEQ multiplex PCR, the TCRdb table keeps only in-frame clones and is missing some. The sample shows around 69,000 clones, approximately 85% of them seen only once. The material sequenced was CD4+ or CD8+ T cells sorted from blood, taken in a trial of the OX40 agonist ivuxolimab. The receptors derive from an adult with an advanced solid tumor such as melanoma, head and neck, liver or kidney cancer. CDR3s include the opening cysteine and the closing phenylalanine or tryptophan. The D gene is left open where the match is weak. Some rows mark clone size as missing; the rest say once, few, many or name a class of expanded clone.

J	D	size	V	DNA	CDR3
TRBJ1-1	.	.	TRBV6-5	TGTGCCAGCAGTAAACCCACAGGTTCCACTGAAGCTTTCTTT	CASSKPTGSTEAFF
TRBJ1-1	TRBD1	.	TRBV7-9	TGTGCCAGCAGCTTGAACAGGGGGGACACTGAAGCTTTCTTT	CASSLNRGDTEAFF
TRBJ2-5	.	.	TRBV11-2	TGTGCCAGCAGACGGATCTCCGGGTCGGGGAAGACCCAGTACTTC	CASRRISGSGKTQYF
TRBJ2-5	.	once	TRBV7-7	TGTGCTAGCAGCCCCGGCCGCCAGCGAGGGGTAGAGACCCAGTACTTC	CASSPGRQRGVETQYF
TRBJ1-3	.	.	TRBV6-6	TGTGCCAGCAGTTACGGTACAGGGCGTGGAAACACCATATATTTT	CASSYGTGRGNTIYF
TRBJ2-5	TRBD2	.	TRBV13	TGTGCCAGCAATAGCATGACTAGCGGGAGACGGGAGACCCAGTACTTC	CASNSMTSGRRETQYF
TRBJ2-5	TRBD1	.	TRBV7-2	TGTGCCAGCAGCTACCAAACAGGGGACGGGACCCAGTACTTC	CASSYQTGDGTQYF
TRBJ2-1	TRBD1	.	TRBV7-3	TGTGCCAGCAGCCCCGACAGGGGGCTCTACAATGAGCAGTTCTTC	CASSPDRGLYNEQFF
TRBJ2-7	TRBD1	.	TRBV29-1	TGCAGCGCTGGGACAGGGGGCTCCTACGAGCAGTACTTC	CSAGTGGSYEQYF
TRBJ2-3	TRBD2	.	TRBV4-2	TGTGCCAGCAGCCCAGACGGTGGGCGGGAGGTTAAAGATACGCAGTATTTT	CASSPDGGREVKDTQYF
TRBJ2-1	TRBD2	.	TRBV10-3	TGTGCCATCAGTGAGTCGACGGGTAGCGGGGGGGCGTACAATGAGCAGTTCTTC	CAISESTGSGGAYNEQFF
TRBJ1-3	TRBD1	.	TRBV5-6	TGTGCCAGCAGCCGCAACCAGGGGGCTCGAGGAAACACCATATATTTT	CASSRNQGARGNTIYF
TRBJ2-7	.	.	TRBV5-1	TGCGCCAGCAGCTTACAGGGTGGGCCCTACGAGCAGTACTTC	CASSLQGGPYEQYF
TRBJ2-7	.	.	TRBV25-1	TGTGCCAGCAGTGAATATGGGAGACCCTACGAGCAGTACTTC	CASSEYGRPYEQYF
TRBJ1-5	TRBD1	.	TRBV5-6	TGTGCCAGCAGCTTGGGTGGTACAGGGGCTCAGCCCCAGCATTTT	CASSLGGTGAQPQHF
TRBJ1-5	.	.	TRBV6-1	TGTGCCAGCTCCCTGGGGGCTCTCAGCAATCAGCCCCAGCATTTT	CASSLGALSNQPQHF
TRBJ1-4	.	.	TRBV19	TGTGCCAGTAGTATTCAAAGGGGGGCTAATGAAAAACTGTTTTTT	CASSIQRGANEKLFF
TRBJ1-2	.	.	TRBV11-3	TGTGCCAGCAGCTTAGACCCAAGCACCAGGTCTGGCTACACCTTC	CASSLDPSTRSGYTF
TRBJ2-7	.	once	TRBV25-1	TGTGCCAGCAGTGAATCCGGCCACCGGAACTTC	CASSESGHRNF
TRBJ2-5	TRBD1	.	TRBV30	TGTGCCTGGAGTGTTAAGGGGGCGCCAGAGACCCAGTACTTC	CAWSVKGAPETQYF
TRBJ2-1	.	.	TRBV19	TGTGCCAGCGACATTGGCGTGGAGGGAAGCGAGCAGTTCTTC	CASDIGVEGSEQFF
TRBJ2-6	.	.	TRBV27	TGTGCCAGCAGTTTATCCGGGGCCAACGTCCTGACTTTC	CASSLSGANVLTF
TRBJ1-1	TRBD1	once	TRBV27	TGTGCCAGCAGCCGGACAGGGACTATGAACACTGAAGCTTTCTTT	CASSRTGTMNTEAFF
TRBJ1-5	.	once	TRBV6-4	TGTGCCAACACCAAAGCGCCGGGACAGCCCCAGCATTTT	CANTKAPGQPQHF
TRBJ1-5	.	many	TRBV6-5	TGTGCGACTTGGGAGGGTGGGAGCAATCAGCCCCAGCATTTT	CATWEGGSNQPQHF
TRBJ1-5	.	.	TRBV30	TGTGCCTGGAATATAGGGGGAAGCAATCAGCCCCAGCATTTT	CAWNIGGSNQPQHF
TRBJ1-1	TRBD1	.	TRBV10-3	TGTGCCATCGGCCGACAAGGGGGCGCAACCACTGAAGCTTTCTTT	CAIGRQGGATTEAFF
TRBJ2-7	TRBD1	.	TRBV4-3	TGCGCCAGCAGCCAAGACCGGACAGGGTTCTCCTACGAGCAGTACTTC	CASSQDRTGFSYEQYF
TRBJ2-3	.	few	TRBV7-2	TGTGCCAGCAGCTTAAAGGGTAAGAGCACAGATACGCAGTATTTT	CASSLKGKSTDTQYF
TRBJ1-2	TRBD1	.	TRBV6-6	TGTGCCAGCAGTTACTCGGCTCAGGGGGGCTATGGCTACACCTTC	CASSYSAQGGYGYTF
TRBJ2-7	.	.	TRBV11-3	TGTGCCAGCAACGGACTTCTCTCCTACGAGCAGTACTTC	CASNGLLSYEQYF
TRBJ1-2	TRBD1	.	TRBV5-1	TGCGCCAGCAGCTCTAACCAGGGGGAGATTAACTATGGCTACACCTTC	CASSSNQGEINYGYTF
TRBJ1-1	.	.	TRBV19	TGTGCCAGTATTAGGGGCAGAGAAGCTTTCTTT	CASIRGREAFF
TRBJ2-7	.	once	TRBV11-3	TGTGCCAGCAGCCCGGGGACGCCCCAGAGCTTC	CASSPGTPQSF
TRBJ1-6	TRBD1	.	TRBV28	TGTGCCGGACGAACAGGGGCCGGGGTCTCACCCCTCCACTTT	CAGRTGAGVSPLHF
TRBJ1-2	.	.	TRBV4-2	TGTGCCAGCAGCCAAGAAAAGGGGAACTATGGCTACACCTTC	CASSQEKGNYGYTF